This entry is about one TCR beta chain. The data were obtained in a study of blood T cell repertoires in COVID-19. Study in general: Samples representing acute and convalescent COVID-19 were sourced from the United States, Italy and Spain. PBMCs, B-cell-depleted T cells, or T cells provided the cDNA or gDNA that made up the material.

With V trimmed by 6 bases and J by 3 bases, 6 bases remained unmatched. The germline CDR1 and CDR2 sequences are ENHRY and SYGVKD. The CDR3 is 14 amino acids. Data came from immunoSEQ multiplex PCR; TCRdb stores just in-frame clones and leaves some out. The sample holds roughly 180,000 clones; 60% to 80% are singletons and the top ten take 15% to 20%. Specimen: peripheral blood. The V gene is TRBV10-3, the J gene TRBJ1-1, with TRBD1 matching over 8 bases. The TCR originated in a man aged 60-69 years with active or convalescent COVID-19. As DNA, the CDR3 is TGTGCCATCAGGACGACAGGGGACGACACTGAAGCTTTCTTT. It codes for CAIRTTGDDTEAFF.